The sequence of this TCR beta chain was determined in a study of shared clonotypes between healthy human individuals. Findings and caveats of the study: Among donors, the sharing of clonotypes was expected to be influenced by sequencing depth. Sorted-subset samples were not fully sequenced, rarefaction indicated.

In the authors' methods: Filtering of immunoSEQ junctional sequences could not match full-length read filtering. Method: immunoSEQ multiplex PCR; TCRdb's copy keeps in-frame clones and lacks some. The DNA was the basis for D and trimming; V, J and clone size are from that table. The table lists about 690,000 clones, 90% of them singletons. Details on this clone: The antigen remains undetermined.

This TCR was sampled from a man aged 18 to 30 in good health. Some clones in this sample may be carry-over from other donors' samples. The sample consisted of memory CD8+ T cells from PBMCs. As for subset: CD45RO+ cells pooled with CCR7-negative TemRA cells.

In nucleotides, the CDR3 is TGTGCCAGCAGCCACGAAGGGACAAATCCAGGCTACACCTTC. Its translation is CASSHEGTNPGYTF. This rearrangement joins TRBV9 to TRBJ1-2, with D possibly TRBD1 on 6 matching bases. Germline lookup yields CDR1 SGDLS and CDR2 YYNGEE. This CDR3 is built from 14 residues. V lost 4 bases and J 8 bases, leaving 18 bases between the germline ends.